Below are 9 T cell receptor beta chains sequenced from a single sample in a study of cytomegalovirus exposure and HLA in healthy donors. 60 Vbeta and 13 Jbeta primers were used in PCR. TCRdb's table, derived via immunoSEQ multiplex PCR, lists solely in-frame clones and lacks some. Of more than 90,000 clones in the sample, approximately 76% are singletons; the top ten hold about 16%. The sequencing sample was made of PBMCs. All receptors come from a man aged 50 or older in good health and CMV-seropositive.

The chain employs TRBV5-8 and TRBJ1-5; tentatively, D is TRBD1 (5 bases). The germline CDR1 and CDR2 sequences are SGHTS and YDEGEE. The CDR3 is 17 residues long. Trimming removed 0 bases at V and 2 bases at J, with 15 bases between. The CDR3 here is CASSLDGGSSGNQPQHF. The CDR3 nucleotides read TGTGCCAGCAGCTTGGATGGGGGGTCATCGGGCAATCAGCCCCAGCATTTT.

V is TRBV23-1 and J is TRBJ2-7, with D possibly TRBD1 on 6 matching bases. TRBV23-1 is an open reading frame whose function is uncertain. V lost 1 base and J lost 4, with 11 bases in between. This CDR3 contains 14 residues. In DNA, the CDR3 is TGCGCCAGCAGTCAATTCGTTCAGGGGTACGAGCAGTACTTC. It encodes CASSQFVQGYEQYF.

The chain has TRBV15 and TRBJ1-4, with D perhaps matching TRBD1 (6 bases). CDR1 is LNHNV and CDR2 is YYDKDF in the germline V gene (reference sequence). Trimming shortened V by 3 bases and J by 7 bases, and 15 bases separated the two germline ends. CDR3 length: 15 amino acids. The CDR3 sequence: CATSSPSSGVEKLFF. The CDR3 nucleotides are TGTGCCACCAGCAGCCCCAGTTCAGGGGTTGAAAAACTGTTTTTT. The variable domain in full, completed from reference TRBV15 and TRBJ1-4, reads DAMVIQNPRYQVTQFGKPVTLSCSQTLNHNVMYWYQQKSSQAPKLLFHYYDKDFNNEADTPDNFQSRRPNTSFCFLDIRSPGLGDTAMYLCATSSPSSGVEKLFFGSGTQLSVL.

This chain connects TRBV9 to TRBJ2-1; 7 nucleotides agree with TRBD1. This CDR3 spans 15 amino acids. The germline gives CDR1 SGDLS, CDR2 YYNGEE. With V trimmed by 3 bases and J by 1 base, 4 bases remained unmatched. The CDR3 DNA is TGTGCCAGCAGCGGGTACAGGGGATCCTACAATGAGCAGTTCTTC. It translates to CASSGYRGSYNEQFF.

The chain recombines TRBV18 with TRBJ2-2; 8 bases are a match to TRBD2. The CDR3 length is 15 residues. Unmatched junction bases numbered 5, after V lost 6 bases and J lost 2 bases. Germline CDR1 is KGHSH and CDR2 is LQKENI. CDR3 residues: CASSRAGGNTGELFF. The DNA of the CDR3 is TGTGCCAGCTCCCGCGCGGGGGGAAACACCGGGGAGCTGTTTTTT.

The chain combines TRBV19 with TRBJ2-7; 10 bases are a match to TRBD1. The CDR3 runs 15 residues. Germline trimming cut 8 bases from V and 4 bases from J; bases unmatched to any gene: 11. Germline CDR1 and CDR2: LNHDA and SQIVND (reference sequence). The CDR3 reads CASSDPTGGRYEQYF. For the CDR3, the DNA is TGTGCCAGTTCTGACCCGACAGGGGGCCGGTACGAGCAGTACTTC.

V and J are TRBV28 and TRBJ1-5; D call uncertain. CDR1 is MDHEN and CDR2 is SYDVKM in the germline V gene. The CDR3 is 16 residues long. V was pared by 6 bases and J by 0 bases, with 15 bases between. The CDR3 DNA reads as TGTGCCAGCAGCCTTACGGGGATTTATAGCAATCAGCCCCAGCATTTT. As protein: CASSLTGIYSNQPQHF.

The chain employs TRBV25-1 and TRBJ1-1, with TRBD1 as a possible D gene (6 bases). Deletions cut 2 bases from V and 5 bases from J, with 21 bases between. The CDR3 spans 17 residues. Germline V gene data show CDR1 as MGHDK and CDR2 as SYGVNS. The CDR3 here is CASSEKEGVGAGTEAFF. Written as DNA, the CDR3 is TGTGCCAGCAGTGAAAAAGAGGGGGTCGGGGCAGGGACTGAAGCTTTCTTT.

The sample holds a few counts of this clone. The chain recombines TRBV11-2 with TRBJ2-1, with D tentatively TRBD2 (5 bases). The CDR3 is 14 amino acids. Between the trimmed V and J ends, which lost 7 bases and 3 bases, there was a span of 13 bases. CDR1 is SGHAT, CDR2 FQNNGV, per germline. CDR3 protein: CASTQAGSYNEQFF. In DNA, the CDR3 is TGTGCCAGCACCCAGGCGGGCAGCTACAATGAGCAGTTCTTC.